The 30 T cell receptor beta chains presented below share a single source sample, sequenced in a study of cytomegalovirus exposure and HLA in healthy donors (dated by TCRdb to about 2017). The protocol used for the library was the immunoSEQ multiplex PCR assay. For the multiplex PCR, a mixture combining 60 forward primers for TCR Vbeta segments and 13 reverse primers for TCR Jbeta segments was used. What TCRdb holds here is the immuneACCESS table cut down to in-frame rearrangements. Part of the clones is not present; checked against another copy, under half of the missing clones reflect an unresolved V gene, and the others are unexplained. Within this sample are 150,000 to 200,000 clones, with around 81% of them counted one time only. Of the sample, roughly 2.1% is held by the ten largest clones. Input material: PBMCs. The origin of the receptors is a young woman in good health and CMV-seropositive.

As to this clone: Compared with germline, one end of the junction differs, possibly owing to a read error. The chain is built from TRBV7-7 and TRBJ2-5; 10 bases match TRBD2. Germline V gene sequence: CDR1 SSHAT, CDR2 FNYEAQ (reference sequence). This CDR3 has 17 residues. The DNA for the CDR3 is TGTGCTAGCAGCCCCATTAGCGGGGGGCCTCAACAAGAGACCCAGTACTTC. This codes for CASSPISGGPQQETQYF.

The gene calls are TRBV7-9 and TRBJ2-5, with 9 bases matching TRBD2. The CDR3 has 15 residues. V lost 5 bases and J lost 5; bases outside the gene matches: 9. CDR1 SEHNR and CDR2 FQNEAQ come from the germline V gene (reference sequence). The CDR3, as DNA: TGTGCCAGCAGCAGAAATAGCGGGGGTGGGGAGACCCAGTACTTC. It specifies CASSRNSGGGETQYF.

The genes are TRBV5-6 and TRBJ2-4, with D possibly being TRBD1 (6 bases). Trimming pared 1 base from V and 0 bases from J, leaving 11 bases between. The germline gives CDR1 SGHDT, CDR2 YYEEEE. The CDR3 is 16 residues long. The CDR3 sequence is CASSLLGHQAKNIQYF. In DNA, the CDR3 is TGTGCCAGCAGCTTGCTGGGACACCAAGCCAAAAACATTCAGTACTTC.

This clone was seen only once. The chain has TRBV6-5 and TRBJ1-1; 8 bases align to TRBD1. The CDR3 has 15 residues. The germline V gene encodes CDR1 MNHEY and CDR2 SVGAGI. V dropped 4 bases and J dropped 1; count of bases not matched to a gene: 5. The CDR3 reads CASSSPGTGNTEAFF. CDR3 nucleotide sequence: TGTGCCAGCAGTTCTCCCGGGACAGGGAACACTGAAGCTTTCTTT.

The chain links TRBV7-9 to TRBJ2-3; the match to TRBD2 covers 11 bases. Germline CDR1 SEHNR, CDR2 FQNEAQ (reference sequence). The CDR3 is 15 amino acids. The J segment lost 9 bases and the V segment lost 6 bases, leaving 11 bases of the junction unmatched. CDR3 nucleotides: TGTGCCAGCAGTCGTACTAGCGGGGGTAGTGGGACGCAGTATTTT. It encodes CASSRTSGGSGTQYF.

The CDR3 here is CASSQDVGALTDTQYF. The DNA for the CDR3 is TGTGCCAGCAGCCAAGACGTGGGGGCCTTGACAGATACGCAGTATTTT. The chain uses TRBV14 and TRBJ2-3, with a possible D match to TRBD1 (6 bases). Between the trimmed V and J ends, which lost 0 bases and 3 bases, there was a span of 13 bases. CDR1 is SGHDN, CDR2 FVKESK, per germline. CDR3 length equals 16 residues.

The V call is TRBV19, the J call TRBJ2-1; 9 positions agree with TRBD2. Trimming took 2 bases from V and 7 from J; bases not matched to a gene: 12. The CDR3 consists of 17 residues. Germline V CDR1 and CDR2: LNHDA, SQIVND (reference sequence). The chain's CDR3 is CASSILWGGGAFNEQFF. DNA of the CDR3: TGTGCCAGTAGTATATTGTGGGGCGGGGGGGCTTTTAATGAGCAGTTCTTC.

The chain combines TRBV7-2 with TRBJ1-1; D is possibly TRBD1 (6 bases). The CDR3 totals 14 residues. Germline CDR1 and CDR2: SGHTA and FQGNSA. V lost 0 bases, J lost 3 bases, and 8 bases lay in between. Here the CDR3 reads CASSLAGAHTEAFF. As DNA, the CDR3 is TGTGCCAGCAGCTTAGCGGGGGCACACACTGAAGCTTTCTTT.

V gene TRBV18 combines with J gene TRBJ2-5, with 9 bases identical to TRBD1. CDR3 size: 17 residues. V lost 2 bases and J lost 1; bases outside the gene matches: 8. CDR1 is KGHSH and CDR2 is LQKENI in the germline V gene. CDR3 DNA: TGTGCCAGCTCACCATGGCAGGGACAGGGAAGCCAAGAGACCCAGTACTTC. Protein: CASSPWQGQGSQETQYF.

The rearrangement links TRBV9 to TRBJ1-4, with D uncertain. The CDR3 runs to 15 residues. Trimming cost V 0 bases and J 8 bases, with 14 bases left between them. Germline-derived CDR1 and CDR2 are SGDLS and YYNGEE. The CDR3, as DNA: TGTGCCAGCAGCGTAGGCGTCGCCGTAACCGAAAAACTGTTTTTT. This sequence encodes CASSVGVAVTEKLFF.

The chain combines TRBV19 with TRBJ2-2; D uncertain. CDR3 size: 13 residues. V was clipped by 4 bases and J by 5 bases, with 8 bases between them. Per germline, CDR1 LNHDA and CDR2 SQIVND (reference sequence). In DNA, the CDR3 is TGTGCCAGTAGTAACACTATTACCGGGGAGCTGTTTTTT. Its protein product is CASSNTITGELFF. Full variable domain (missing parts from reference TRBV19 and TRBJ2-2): DGGITQSPKYLFRKEGQNVTLSCEQNLNHDAMYWYRQDPGQGLRLIYYSQIVNDFQKGDIAEGYSVSREKKESFPLTVTSAQKNPTAFYLCASSNTITGELFFGEGSRLTVL.

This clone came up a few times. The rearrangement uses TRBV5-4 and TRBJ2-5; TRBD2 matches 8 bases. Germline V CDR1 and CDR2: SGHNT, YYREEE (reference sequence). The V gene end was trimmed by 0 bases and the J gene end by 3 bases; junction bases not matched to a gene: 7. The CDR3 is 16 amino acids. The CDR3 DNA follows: TGTGCCAGCAGCTTGGGTCCCGGGGGGGTGAAAGAGACCCAGTACTTC. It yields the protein CASSLGPGGVKETQYF.

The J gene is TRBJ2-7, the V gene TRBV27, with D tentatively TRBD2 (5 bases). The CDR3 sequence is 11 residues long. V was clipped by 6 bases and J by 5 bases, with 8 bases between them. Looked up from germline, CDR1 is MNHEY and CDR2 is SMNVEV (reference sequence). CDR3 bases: TGTGCCAGCAGCGCGAGGGACGAGCAGTACTTC. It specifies CASSARDEQYF.

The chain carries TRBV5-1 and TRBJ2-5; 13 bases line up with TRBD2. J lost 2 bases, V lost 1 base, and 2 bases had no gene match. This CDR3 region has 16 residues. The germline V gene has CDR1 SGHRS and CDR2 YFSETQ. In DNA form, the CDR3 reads TGCGCCAGCAGCTTGAGACTAGCGGGGGGTCAAGAGACCCAGTACTTC. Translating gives CASSLRLAGGQETQYF.

The CDR3, as DNA: TGTGCCAGCAGTTTGAGGCGGGGGGGTACAGATACGCAGTATTTT. It yields the protein CASSLRRGGTDTQYF. This chain joins TRBV27 and TRBJ2-3, with 9 bases fitting TRBD2. With 3 bases clipped from V and 3 bases from J, the junction kept 4 bases outside the gene matches. There are 15 residues in the CDR3. Per germline, CDR1 MNHEY and CDR2 SMNVEV (reference sequence).

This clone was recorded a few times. The DNA for the CDR3 is TGTGCCAGTAGCCGAGGGCTCTACAATGAGCAGTTCTTC. This translates into CASSRGLYNEQFF. The chain links TRBV19 to TRBJ2-1; maybe TRBD2 (5 bases). Trimming cost V 6 bases and J 3 bases, with 9 bases left between them. This CDR3 has 13 residues. Germline CDR1 and CDR2: LNHDA and SQIVND (reference sequence).

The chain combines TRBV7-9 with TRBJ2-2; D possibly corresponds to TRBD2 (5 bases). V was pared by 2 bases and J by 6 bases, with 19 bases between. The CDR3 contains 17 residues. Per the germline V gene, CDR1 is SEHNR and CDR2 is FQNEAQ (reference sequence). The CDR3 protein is CASSLRSVRERAGELFF. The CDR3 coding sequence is TGTGCCAGCAGCTTACGTTCTGTGAGGGAACGGGCCGGGGAGCTGTTTTTT.

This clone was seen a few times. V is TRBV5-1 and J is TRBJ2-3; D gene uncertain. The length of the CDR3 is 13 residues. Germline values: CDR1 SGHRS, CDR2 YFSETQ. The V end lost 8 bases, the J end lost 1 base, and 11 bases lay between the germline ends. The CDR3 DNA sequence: TGCGCCAGTCGAGCAGGCCGCACAGATACGCAGTATTTT. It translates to CASRAGRTDTQYF.

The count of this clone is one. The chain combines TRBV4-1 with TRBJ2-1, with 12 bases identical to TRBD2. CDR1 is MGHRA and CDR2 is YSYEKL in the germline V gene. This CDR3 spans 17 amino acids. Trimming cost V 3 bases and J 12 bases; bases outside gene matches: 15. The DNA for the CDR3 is TGCGCCAGCAGCCAGGGATCTAGCGGGGGGGCCGTCGCGTCGCAGTTCTTC. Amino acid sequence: CASSQGSSGGAVASQFF.

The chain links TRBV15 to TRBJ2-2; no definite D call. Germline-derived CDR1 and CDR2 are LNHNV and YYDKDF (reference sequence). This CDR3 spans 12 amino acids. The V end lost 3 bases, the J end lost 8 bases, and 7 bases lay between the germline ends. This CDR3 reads CATSRTTGELFF. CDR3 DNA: TGTGCCACCAGCAGGACGACTGGGGAGCTGTTTTTT. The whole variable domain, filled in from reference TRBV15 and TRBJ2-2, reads DAMVIQNPRYQVTQFGKPVTLSCSQTLNHNVMYWYQQKSSQAPKLLFHYYDKDFNNEADTPDNFQSRRPNTSFCFLDIRSPGLGDTAMYLCATSRTTGELFFGEGSRLTVL.

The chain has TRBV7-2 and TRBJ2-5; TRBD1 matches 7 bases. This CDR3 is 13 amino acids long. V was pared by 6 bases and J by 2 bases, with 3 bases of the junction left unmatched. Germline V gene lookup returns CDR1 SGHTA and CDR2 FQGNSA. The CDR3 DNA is TGTGCCAGCAGTCTGGGACAGCAAGAGACCCAGTACTTC. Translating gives CASSLGQQETQYF.

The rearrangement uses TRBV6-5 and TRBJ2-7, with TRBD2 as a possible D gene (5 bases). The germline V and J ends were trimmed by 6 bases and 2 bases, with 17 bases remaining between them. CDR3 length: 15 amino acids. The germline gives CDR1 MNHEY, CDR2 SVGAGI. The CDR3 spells CASSPYESGPYEQYF. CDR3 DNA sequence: TGTGCCAGCAGCCCCTACGAGAGCGGCCCCTACGAGCAGTACTTC.

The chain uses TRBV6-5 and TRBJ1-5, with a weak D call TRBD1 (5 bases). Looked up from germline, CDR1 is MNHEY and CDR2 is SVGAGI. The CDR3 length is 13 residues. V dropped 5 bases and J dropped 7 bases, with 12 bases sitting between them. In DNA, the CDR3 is TGTGCCAGCAGTCGGGACTCAGGACAGCCCCAGCATTTT. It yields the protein CASSRDSGQPQHF.

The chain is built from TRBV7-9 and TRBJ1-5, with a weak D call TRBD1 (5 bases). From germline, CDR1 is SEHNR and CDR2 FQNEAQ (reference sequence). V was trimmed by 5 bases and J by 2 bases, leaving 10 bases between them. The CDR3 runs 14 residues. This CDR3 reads CASSPPGGNQPQHF. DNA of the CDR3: TGTGCCAGCAGCCCCCCGGGGGGCAATCAGCCCCAGCATTTT. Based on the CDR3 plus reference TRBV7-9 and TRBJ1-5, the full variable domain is DTGVSQNPRHKITKRGQNVTFRCDPISEHNRLYWYRQTLGQGPEFLTYFQNEAQLEKSRLLSDRFSAERPKGSFSTLEIQRTEQGDSAMYLCASSPPGGNQPQHFGDGTRLSIL.

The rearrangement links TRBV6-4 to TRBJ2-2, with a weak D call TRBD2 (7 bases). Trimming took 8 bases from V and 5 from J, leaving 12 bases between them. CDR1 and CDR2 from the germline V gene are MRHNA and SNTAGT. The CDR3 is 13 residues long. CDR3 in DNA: TGTGCCAGCGCGGGGGCGGATACCGGGGAGCTGTTTTTT. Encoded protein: CASAGADTGELFF.

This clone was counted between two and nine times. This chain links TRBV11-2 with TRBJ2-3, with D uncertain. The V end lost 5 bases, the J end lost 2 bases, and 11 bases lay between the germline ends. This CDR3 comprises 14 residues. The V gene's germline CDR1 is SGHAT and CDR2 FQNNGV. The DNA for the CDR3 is TGTGCCAGCAGCCCCCGACATATCACAGATACGCAGTATTTT. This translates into CASSPRHITDTQYF. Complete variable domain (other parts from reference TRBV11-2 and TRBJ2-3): EAGVAQSPRYKIIEKRQSVAFWCNPISGHATLYWYQQILGQGPKLLIQFQNNGVVDDSQLPKDRFSAERLKGVDSTLKIQPAKLEDSAVYLCASSPRHITDTQYFGPGTRLTVL.

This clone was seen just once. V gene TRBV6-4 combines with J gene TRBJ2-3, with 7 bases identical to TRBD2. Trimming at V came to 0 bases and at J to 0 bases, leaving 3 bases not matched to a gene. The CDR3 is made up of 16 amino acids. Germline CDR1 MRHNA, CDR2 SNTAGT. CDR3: CASSDSGEGSTDTQYF. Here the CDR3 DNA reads TGTGCCAGCAGTGACTCGGGGGAGGGAAGCACAGATACGCAGTATTTT.

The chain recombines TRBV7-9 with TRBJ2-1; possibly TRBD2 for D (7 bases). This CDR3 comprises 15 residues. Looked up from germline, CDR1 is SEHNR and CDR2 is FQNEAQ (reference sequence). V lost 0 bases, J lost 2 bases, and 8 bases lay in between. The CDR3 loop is CASSLAGGPYNEQFF. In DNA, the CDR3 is TGTGCCAGCAGCTTAGCGGGGGGGCCCTACAATGAGCAGTTCTTC.

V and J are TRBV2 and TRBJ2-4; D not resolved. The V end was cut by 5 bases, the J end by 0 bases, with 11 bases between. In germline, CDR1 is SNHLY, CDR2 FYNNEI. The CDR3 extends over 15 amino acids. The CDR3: CASSSDSLAKNIQYF. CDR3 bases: TGTGCCAGCAGTTCCGACTCACTAGCCAAAAACATTCAGTACTTC.

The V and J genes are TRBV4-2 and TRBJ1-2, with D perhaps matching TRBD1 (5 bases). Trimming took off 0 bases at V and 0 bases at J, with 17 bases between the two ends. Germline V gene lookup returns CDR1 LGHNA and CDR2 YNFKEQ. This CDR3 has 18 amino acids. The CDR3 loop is CASSQDPGLVGANYGYTF. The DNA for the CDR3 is TGTGCCAGCAGCCAAGACCCGGGACTGGTGGGCGCTAACTATGGCTACACCTTC.